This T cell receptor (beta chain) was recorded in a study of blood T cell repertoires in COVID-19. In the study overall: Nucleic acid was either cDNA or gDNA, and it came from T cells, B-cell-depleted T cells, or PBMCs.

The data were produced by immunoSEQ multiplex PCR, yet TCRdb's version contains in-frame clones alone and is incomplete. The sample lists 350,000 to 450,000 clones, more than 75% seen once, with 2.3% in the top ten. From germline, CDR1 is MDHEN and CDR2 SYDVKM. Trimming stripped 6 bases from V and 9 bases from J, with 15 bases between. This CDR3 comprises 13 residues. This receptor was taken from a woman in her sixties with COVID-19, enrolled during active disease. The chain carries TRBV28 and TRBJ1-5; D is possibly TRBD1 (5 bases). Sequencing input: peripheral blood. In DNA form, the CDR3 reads TGTGCCAGCAGGGATTCAGGGTTGCGGCCCCAGCATTTT. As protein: CASRDSGLRPQHF.